Each of the 32 T cell receptor beta chains below was sequenced from the same sample in a study of T cells in Graves' hyperthyroidism and ophthalmopathy. Amplified TCR beta CDR3 regions came from RNA transcripts. The HTBI primer set served for first-round RT-PCR of the TCR CDR3. TCRdb used MiXCR to reprocess the multiplex PCR reads, holding one entry per CDR3 protein. The sample has under 250,000 distinct CDR3 sequences; around 24% are singletons. Sequenced material: blood. These receptor sequences come from a woman between 35 and 50 years old with Graves' ophthalmopathy.

This clonotype was counted a single time. This CDR3 fails to terminate in the conserved phenylalanine or tryptophan, so it likely reflects a read error. The J gene is TRBJ2-7, the V gene TRBV10-3; TRBD1 agrees at 9 bases. V was clipped by 10 bases and J by 3 bases; unmatched bases: 10. Germline lookup yields CDR1 ENHRY and CDR2 SYGVKD. This CDR3 is built from 14 residues. CDR3 sequence reads: CASSPGQGDYEQYL. The CDR3 DNA follows: TGTGCCAGCTCACCGGGACAGGGTGACTACGAGCAGTACTTG.

This clonotype was detected many times. J is TRBJ2-5 and V is TRBV27; no reliable D call. Trimming stripped 6 bases from V and 4 bases from J, with 12 bases between. In germline, CDR1 is MNHEY, CDR2 SMNVEV (reference sequence). The CDR3 runs to 13 residues. The CDR3 DNA reads TGTGCCAGCAGCCCCACCTGGGCAGAGACCCAGTACTTC. Its translation is CASSPTWAETQYF.

Many counts were recorded for this clonotype. One base away lies a much larger clone, so this may be a sequencing read error. The chain recombines TRBV6-5 with TRBJ2-7; 8 bases match TRBD2. The V segment lost 6 bases and the J segment 2 bases; nucleotides outside the gene matches: 9. The length of the CDR3 is 15 residues. Germline V lookup: CDR1 MNHEY, CDR2 SVGAGI. CDR3 nucleotide sequence: TGTGCCAGCAGCGGGGGACTAGGGGGTCCCTACGAGCAGTACTTC. Residues: CASSGGLGGPYEQYF.

The CDR3 sequence: CASSLTGGAGHQPQHF. Written as DNA, the CDR3 is TGTGCCAGCAGTCTAACAGGGGGCGCGGGCCATCAGCCCCAGCATTTT. V usage is TRBV12-3 or TRBV12-4 and J usage is TRBJ1-5; 9 nucleotides align to TRBD1. CDR3 size: 16 residues. The V segment lost 5 bases and the J segment 5 bases; nucleotides outside the gene matches: 10.

The sample holds many counts of this clonotype. The rearrangement uses TRBV12-3 or TRBV12-4 and TRBJ2-5; D unresolved. The germline V and J ends were trimmed by 2 bases and 3 bases, with 7 bases remaining between them. This CDR3 comprises 13 residues. The DNA of the CDR3 is TGTGCCAGCAGTTTAACGCGGAAAGAGACCCAGTACTTC. Encoded protein: CASSLTRKETQYF.

There are a few counts of this clonotype. The chain recombines TRBV6-5 with TRBJ1-2, with TRBD1 matching 10 bases. The CDR3 extends over 15 amino acids. V shed 4 bases, J shed 5 bases, and the junction held 7 bases outside the gene matches. The germline gives CDR1 MNHEY, CDR2 SVGAGI. CDR3 in amino acids: CASSLTGGALYGYTF. CDR3 nucleotide sequence: TGTGCCAGCAGTTTGACAGGGGGCGCGTTGTATGGCTACACCTTC.

A note on this clonotype: One junction end does not reproduce the germline sequence, and a read error may be involved. This chain joins TRBV24-1 and TRBJ2-7, with D possibly matching TRBD2 (6 bases). This CDR3 is built from 15 residues. The germline V gene has CDR1 KGHDR and CDR2 SFDVKD. CDR3 sequence reads: CASSDSVGGSYEQYF. The CDR3 DNA is TGTGCCAGCAGTGATTCGGTCGGGGGCTCCTACGAGCAGTACTTC.

There are many counts of this clonotype. The chain uses TRBV20-1 and TRBJ1-6, with a weak D call TRBD1 (6 bases). This CDR3 is built from 16 residues. CDR1 is DFQATT, CDR2 SNEGSKA, per germline (reference sequence). Trimming took 6 bases from V and 0 from J, leaving 15 bases between them. CDR3 DNA: TGCAGTGCCAACGGGGGGCCTCCCTCCTATAATTCACCCCTCCACTTT. Translating it yields CSANGGPPSYNSPLHF.

The J gene is TRBJ2-7, the V gene TRBV28; TRBD1 matches 8 bases. The germline V gene has CDR1 MDHEN and CDR2 SYDVKM. This CDR3 is 16 amino acids long. J was trimmed by 4 bases and V by 4 bases; bases with no gene match: 12. The CDR3 region has the DNA TGTGCCAGCAGTTCACCCAGGGGGCGCGGGTCGTACGAGCAGTACTTC. Protein product: CASSSPRGRGSYEQYF.

The table lists this clonotype with many counts. The rearrangement links TRBV4-1 to TRBJ2-7, with D perhaps matching TRBD2 (6 bases). With 1 base removed from V and 4 bases from J, the gap between germline ends came to 14 bases. This CDR3 has 15 amino acids. CDR1 and CDR2 from the germline V gene are MGHRA and YSYEKL. CDR3 DNA sequence: TGCGCCAGCAGCCAAGGGGTTCACGCGGGGTACGAGCAGTACTTC. Encoded protein: CASSQGVHAGYEQYF.

CDR3 sequence (DNA): TGCAGCGTTGAAGCGGCAGGCTACGAGCAGTACTTC. Translating gives CSVEAAGYEQYF. This chain uses TRBV29-1 with TRBJ2-7; D is unclear. Trimming removed 1 base from V and 3 bases from J, with 7 bases in between. Germline loops: CDR1 SQVTM, CDR2 ANQGSEA. The CDR3 totals 12 residues.

This clonotype occurred many times. The chain has TRBV18 and TRBJ2-7; the match to TRBD1 covers 8 bases. The CDR3 is made up of 17 amino acids. V was clipped by 3 bases and J by 0 bases; unmatched bases: 10. CDR1 KGHSH and CDR2 LQKENI come from the germline V gene. CDR3: CASSPLRGTGPSYEQYF. For the CDR3, the DNA is TGTGCCAGCTCACCCTTACGCGGGACAGGTCCCTCCTACGAGCAGTACTTC.

This clonotype was counted many times. This rearrangement joins TRBV20-1 to TRBJ2-7, with D perhaps TRBD1 or TRBD2 (6 bases each). This CDR3 spans 14 amino acids. CDR1 DFQATT and CDR2 SNEGSKA come from the germline V gene (reference sequence). V lost 2 bases and J 4 bases, leaving 15 bases between the germline ends. The DNA for the CDR3 is TGCAGTGCTAGAAATGTAGGGGGGATGTACGAGCAGTACTTC. Protein: CSARNVGGMYEQYF.

In this sample, this clonotype turned up many times. V gene TRBV28 combines with J gene TRBJ2-2, with D tentatively TRBD1 (6 bases). V was shortened by 7 bases and J by 6 bases, with 15 bases between the two germline ends. Germline V gene lookup returns CDR1 MDHEN and CDR2 SYDVKM. The CDR3 covers 14 residues. The CDR3 spells CASTLGGSPGELFF. Here the CDR3 DNA reads TGTGCCAGCACCCTAGGGGGTTCTCCCGGGGAGCTGTTTTTT. Filled out from reference TRBV28 and TRBJ2-2, the complete variable domain reads DVKVTQSSRYLVKRTGEKVFLECVQDMDHENMFWYRQDPGLGLRLIYFSYDVKMKEKGDIPEGYSVSREKKERFSLILESASTNQTSMYLCASTLGGSPGELFFGEGSRLTVL.

This clonotype was seen repeatedly, ten times or more. J is TRBJ2-7 and V is TRBV28; TRBD2 matches at 10 bases. The CDR3 runs 15 residues. Per germline, CDR1 MDHEN and CDR2 SYDVKM. V trimming: 7 bases; J trimming: 6 bases; junction bases outside the gene matches: 12. The CDR3 sequence: CASTPGLADSGEQYF. DNA of the CDR3: TGTGCCAGCACGCCCGGACTAGCGGACTCGGGCGAGCAGTACTTC.

The V and J genes are TRBV10-3 and TRBJ2-5, with 12 positions matching TRBD1. Germline V gives CDR1 ENHRY, CDR2 SYGVKD. V trimming: 10 bases; J trimming: 5 bases; junction bases outside the gene matches: 5. The CDR3 contains 13 residues. The CDR3: CATGTGGWETQYF. The CDR3 coding sequence is TGTGCCACCGGGACAGGGGGCTGGGAGACCCAGTACTTC.

This clonotype was seen once. The V and J genes are TRBV28 and TRBJ2-2; D ambiguous. Per the germline V gene, CDR1 is MDHEN and CDR2 is SYDVKM. This CDR3 comprises 13 residues. V was clipped by 5 bases and J by 7 bases, with 11 bases between them. For the CDR3, the DNA is TGTGCCAGCAGTCCTACAGCCTACGGGGAGCTGTTTTTT. The encoded protein is CASSPTAYGELFF.

This clonotype appeared a single time. The chain carries TRBV3-1 and TRBJ2-1; TRBD2 might be the D (5 bases). Between the trimmed V and J ends, which lost 3 bases and 2 bases, there was a span of 8 bases. CDR3 length: 14 amino acids. Germline CDR1 LGHDT, CDR2 YNNKEL (reference sequence). In DNA, the CDR3 is TGTGCCAGCAGCCAGGACTCCCCCTACAATGAGCAGTTCTTC. Its protein is CASSQDSPYNEQFF.

In its sample, this clonotype was seen many times. The chain couples TRBV7-2 to TRBJ1-2; D is possibly TRBD1 (6 bases). The CDR3 has 14 residues. Germline V CDR1 and CDR2: SGHTA, FQGNSA. The V gene lost 1 base and the J gene lost 5 bases, with 11 bases spanning the gap. The CDR3, as DNA: TGTGCCAGCAGCTTAGAGAGGGGGGCGTATGGCTACACCTTC. Translated, it gives CASSLERGAYGYTF.

In its sample, this clonotype was seen many times. V usage is TRBV28 and J usage is TRBJ2-5, with 7 bases fitting TRBD2. The CDR3 has 14 amino acids. V gave up 7 bases and J gave up 1 base; unmatched junction bases: 6. Per the germline V gene, CDR1 is MDHEN and CDR2 is SYDVKM. This CDR3 reads CASNEREAQETQYF. For the CDR3, the DNA is TGTGCCAGCAACGAACGGGAGGCCCAAGAGACCCAGTACTTC.

Many counts were recorded for this clonotype. The V call is TRBV7-2, the J call TRBJ2-5; 8 bases line up with TRBD2. This CDR3 is 14 amino acids long. The V segment lost 5 bases and the J segment 4 bases; nucleotides outside the gene matches: 6. Germline V gene data show CDR1 as SGHTA and CDR2 as FQGNSA. The CDR3 here is CASSTGGVSETQYF. CDR3 in DNA: TGTGCCAGCAGCACCGGGGGGGTGTCAGAGACCCAGTACTTC.

This clonotype was recorded many times. This sequence joins TRBV10-3 and TRBJ2-7, with 9 bases identical to TRBD1. V shed 6 bases and J 1 base; nucleotides not matched to a gene: 4. The CDR3 is made up of 14 amino acids. Germline V CDR1 and CDR2: ENHRY, SYGVKD. The CDR3 sequence: CAIRGQGPSYEQYF. The CDR3 nucleotides are TGTGCCATCAGGGGACAGGGACCTTCCTACGAGCAGTACTTC.

This clonotype was seen repeatedly, ten times or more. V is TRBV5-1 and J is TRBJ1-1; D possibly corresponds to TRBD1 (5 bases). The germline V gene encodes CDR1 SGHRS and CDR2 YFSETQ. The CDR3 runs 16 residues. The germline V and J ends were trimmed by 0 bases and 0 bases, with 12 bases remaining between them. Here the CDR3 DNA reads TGCGCCAGCAGCTTGGATGGACAAGAGATGAACACTGAAGCTTTCTTT. As protein: CASSLDGQEMNTEAFF.

This clonotype was counted many times. Lacking the conserved final phenylalanine or tryptophan, this CDR3 likely reflects a read error. The rearrangement links TRBV27 to TRBJ1-2; weak D call: TRBD1 (6 bases). The CDR3 spans 15 residues. CDR1 MNHEY and CDR2 SMNVEV come from the germline V gene (reference sequence). Trimming cost V 3 bases and J 3 bases, with 14 bases left between them. The CDR3 is CASSLDSSSYYGYTS. In DNA form, the CDR3 reads TGTGCCAGCAGTTTGGACAGCTCTTCCTACTATGGCTACACCTCC.

CDR3 coding DNA: TGTGCCAGCAGCCGCGATTATAGCAATCAGCCCCAGCATTTT. Amino acids: CASSRDYSNQPQHF. V is TRBV7-2 and J is TRBJ1-5; D is uncertain. The V and J ends lost 5 bases and 0 bases respectively, with 8 bases between them. This CDR3 contains 14 residues. Germline V gives CDR1 SGHTA, CDR2 FQGNSA.

The V call is TRBV6-1, the J call TRBJ2-7; TRBD2 might be the D (6 bases). Germline assignment: CDR1 MNHNS and CDR2 SASEGT. V dropped 10 bases and J dropped 4 bases, with 20 bases sitting between them. The CDR3 consists of 14 residues. CDR3 amino acids: CATQRHAGTYEQYF. CDR3 DNA sequence: TGTGCCACCCAACGTCATGCGGGGACGTACGAGCAGTACTTC.

In this sample, this clonotype turned up many times. For the CDR3, the DNA is TGTGCCAGCAGCCAAGGACTAGCGGGGAGGCCCGGGGAGCTGTTTTTT. This gives the protein CASSQGLAGRPGELFF. The gene calls are TRBV3-1 and TRBJ2-2, with 11 nucleotides matching TRBD2. The J segment lost 6 bases and the V segment lost 1 base, leaving 4 bases of the junction unmatched. Germline V gives CDR1 LGHDT, CDR2 YNNKEL (reference sequence). This CDR3 has 16 residues.

The chain joins TRBV24-1 to TRBJ1-5, with 7 bases lining up with TRBD1. The CDR3 runs to 15 residues. Germline CDR1 reads KGHDR; CDR2 reads SFDVKD. V lost 3 bases, J lost 7 bases, and 8 bases stayed unmatched. Here the CDR3 DNA reads TGTGCCACCAGTGATCCAACAGGGGCTGGACAGCCCCAGCATTTT. Residues: CATSDPTGAGQPQHF.

DNA of the CDR3: TGTGCTAGTGGTTTAGAGGGGGTGGACACTGAAGCTTTCTTT. It translates to CASGLEGVDTEAFF. This chain links TRBV12-5 with TRBJ1-1; TRBD1 might be the D (6 bases). The CDR3 is made up of 14 amino acids. With 3 bases removed from V and 3 bases from J, the gap between germline ends came to 11 bases. From germline, CDR1 is LGHNT and CDR2 FRNRAP.

The chain combines TRBV6-5 with TRBJ2-5; TRBD2 aligns across 8 bases. Germline-derived CDR1 and CDR2 are MNHEY and SVGAGI. CDR3 length equals 16 residues. V trimming: 4 bases; J trimming: 1 base; junction bases outside the gene matches: 8. This CDR3 is CASSSRERGPQETQYF. The CDR3 bases are TGTGCCAGCAGTTCCCGTGAGCGGGGGCCCCAAGAGACCCAGTACTTC.

This clonotype has ten or more counts. The chain uses TRBV5-1 and TRBJ2-7; D is perhaps TRBD1 (5 bases). The CDR3 totals 14 residues. V shed 1 base and J shed 4 bases, with 12 bases lying between them. Germline loops: CDR1 SGHRS, CDR2 YFSETQ. The CDR3 DNA reads as TGCGCCAGCAGCTTGCCGGACAACCGTTACGAGCAGTACTTC. Its protein is CASSLPDNRYEQYF.

The chain employs TRBV27 and TRBJ1-2; D call uncertain. The CDR3 consists of 18 residues. CDR1 and CDR2 (germline): MNHEY, SMNVEV (reference sequence). Trimming took 2 bases from V and 5 from J, leaving 24 bases between them. CDR3 residues: CASSLRGPRNPRGYGYTF. CDR3 in DNA: TGTGCCAGCAGTTTACGAGGTCCTCGAAACCCGCGGGGATATGGCTACACCTTC.